One and the same sample provided the 7 T cell receptor beta chains below, sequenced in a study of Graves' ophthalmopathy and Graves' hyperthyroidism. From RNA, the CDR3 regions of TCR beta chains were amplified and sequenced. HTBI primers were employed in first-round RT-PCR, then a second-round multiplex PCR followed. TCRdb passed the multiplex PCR reads through MiXCR, listing each CDR3 protein once. The repertoire holds about 700,000 distinct CDR3 sequences, with over 40% as singletons. The sequenced sample consisted of peripheral blood. The receptor set was obtained from an adult man with Graves' ophthalmopathy.

The rearrangement links TRBV11-2 to TRBJ1-3; a weak D match, TRBD1 (6 bases). V lost 8 bases and J lost 0, with 11 bases in between. Germline assignment: CDR1 SGHAT and CDR2 FQNNGV. CDR3 length equals 14 residues. The CDR3 protein is CASSKGVSGNTIYF. DNA for the CDR3: TGTGCCAGCTCCAAGGGGGTCTCTGGAAACACCATATATTTT. Looking up the rest from reference TRBV11-2 and TRBJ1-3 gives the full variable domain: EAGVAQSPRYKIIEKRQSVAFWCNPISGHATLYWYQQILGQGPKLLIQFQNNGVVDDSQLPKDRFSAERLKGVDSTLKIQPAKLEDSAVYLCASSKGVSGNTIYFGEGSWLTVV.

This clonotype was seen many times. The rearrangement links TRBV19 to TRBJ1-5, with D tentatively TRBD1 (6 bases). The V end lost 4 bases, the J end lost 1 base, and 17 bases lay between the germline ends. The germline CDR1 and CDR2 sequences are LNHDA and SQIVND (reference sequence). This CDR3 has 17 residues. The CDR3 nucleotides are TGTGCCAGTAGTACTTTGTGGGGGCCAGGGAGCAATCAGCCCCAGCATTTT. It specifies CASSTLWGPGSNQPQHF.

This chain joins TRBV29-1 and TRBJ2-7; 8 bases fit TRBD1. The J call may be incorrect, as the DNA end agrees better with TRBJ2-5. The CDR3 loop spans 14 amino acids. The germline V gene has CDR1 SQVTM and CDR2 ANQGSEA. In DNA, the CDR3 is TGCAGCGGAGAAGATACAGGGGGCCAAGAGACCCAGTACTTC. Amino acids: CSGEDTGGQETQYF.

The chain uses TRBV5-6 and TRBJ2-7; D remains ambiguous. The ends were cut back, 0 bases at V and 7 bases at J, with 11 bases in the middle. The CDR3 runs 13 residues. CDR1 SGHDT and CDR2 YYEEEE come from the germline V gene. DNA for the CDR3: TGTGCCAGCAGCTTGGGTACGGGTCTAGAGCAGTACTTC. Amino acids: CASSLGTGLEQYF.

On this clonotype: A clone one base away is much larger, so this may be a read error. The CDR3 does not close with the conserved phenylalanine or tryptophan, likely indicating a read error. The chain carries TRBV10-3 and TRBJ2-3; D unresolved. The CDR3 covers 11 residues. Germline loops: CDR1 ENHRY, CDR2 SYGVKD. With 10 bases removed from V and 5 bases from J, the gap between germline ends came to 10 bases. For the CDR3, the DNA is TGTGCCACTAGTAGGGAAGATACGCAGTATCTT. Encoded protein: CATSREDTQYL.

This clonotype occurred many times. The CDR3 sequence is CAISVQNSFSTGELFF. As DNA, the CDR3 is TGTGCCATCAGTGTTCAGAACTCGTTTAGCACCGGGGAGCTGTTTTTT. The J gene is TRBJ2-2, the V gene TRBV10-3; D gene unclear. The CDR3 is 16 residues long. Per germline, CDR1 ENHRY and CDR2 SYGVKD. V was shortened by 4 bases and J by 4 bases, with 16 bases between the two germline ends.

V is TRBV9 and J is TRBJ2-7; no reliable D call. The DNA end is a closer match to TRBJ2-1, so the J assignment may be wrong. The CDR3 is 14 residues long. The germline V gene encodes CDR1 SGDLS and CDR2 YYNGEE. The CDR3 region is CASSGKASVNEQFF. CDR3 DNA: TGTGCCAGCAGCGGTAAAGCTTCGGTGAATGAGCAGTTCTTC.